A single sample gave rise to the 25 T cell receptor beta chains below, sequenced in a study of control samples from healthy donors and cancer patients. Profiled with immunoSEQ multiplex PCR; TCRdb holds only in-frame clones, not every one. The sample records about 410,000 clones, approximately 90% being singletons. Material: PBMCs. These TCRs come from a middle-aged man with head and neck cancer.

The rearrangement joins TRBV10-3 to TRBJ2-1; no clear D. V lost 9 bases to trimming and J lost 5 bases, with 8 bases between them. The CDR3 length is 11 residues. CDR1 ENHRY and CDR2 SYGVKD come from the germline V gene. CDR3 sequence: CAIRLNNEQFF. In nucleotides, the CDR3 is TGTGCCATAAGGCTGAACAATGAGCAGTTCTTC.

The chain couples TRBV4-2 to TRBJ2-6; D not certain. The CDR3 runs 15 residues. The ends were cut back, 0 bases at V and 4 bases at J, with 7 bases in the middle. Germline V lookup: CDR1 LGHNA, CDR2 YNFKEQ. CDR3 sequence: CASSQEFPGANVLTF. The CDR3, as DNA: TGTGCCAGCAGCCAAGAGTTCCCCGGGGCCAACGTCCTGACTTTC.

This chain links TRBV7-9 with TRBJ1-2; 8 bases agree with TRBD1. Germline V lookup: CDR1 SEHNR, CDR2 FQNEAQ (reference sequence). Germline trimming cut 0 bases from V and 7 bases from J; bases unmatched to any gene: 13. The length of the CDR3 is 17 residues. CDR3 amino acids: CASSLAGDGQGLVGYTF. Here the CDR3 DNA reads TGTGCCAGCAGCTTAGCGGGTGATGGACAGGGTCTCGTTGGCTACACCTTC.

V gene TRBV9 combines with J gene TRBJ1-5; D is possibly TRBD1 (5 bases). CDR1 and CDR2 from the germline V gene are SGDLS and YYNGEE. The CDR3 contains 16 residues. Trimming left V 0 bases short and J 5 bases short, with 15 bases between. DNA for the CDR3: TGTGCCAGCAGCGTAGAGTTCGGGACTGAACATCAGCCCCAGCATTTT. This translates into CASSVEFGTEHQPQHF.

The rearrangement links TRBV21-1 to TRBJ1-5. TRBV21-1 is a pseudogene locus. The length of the CDR3 is 12 residues. The CDR3 here is CASKRVPSPQHF. In DNA, the CDR3 is TGTGCCAGCAAACGGGTTCCCAGCCCCCAGCATTTT.

V is TRBV5-8 and J is TRBJ1-5; 10 bases line up with TRBD1. Per germline, CDR1 SGHTS and CDR2 YDEGEE. J was trimmed by 5 bases and V by 1 base; bases with no gene match: 6. The CDR3 runs 16 residues. The CDR3 DNA reads as TGTGCCAGCAGCTTGTTTGGGACAGGGGACCATCAGCCCCAGCATTTT. Amino acid sequence: CASSLFGTGDHQPQHF.

The chain combines TRBV6-5 with TRBJ2-2, with D perhaps being TRBD1 or TRBD2 (5 bases each). Trimming left V 6 bases short and J 13 bases short, with 21 bases between. Germline-derived CDR1 and CDR2 are MNHEY and SVGAGI. This CDR3 comprises 14 residues. Written as DNA, the CDR3 is TGTGCCAGCAGCCCAACCGGGACCCGCGGTGGGCTGTTTTTT. Residues: CASSPTGTRGGLFF.

The chain couples TRBV3-1 (or the pseudogene TRBV3-2) to TRBJ1-2; no reliable D call. V dropped 0 bases and J dropped 6 bases, with 8 bases sitting between them. The CDR3 has 13 residues. Germline V CDR1 and CDR2: LGHDT, YNNKEL (reference sequence). The CDR3 DNA is TGTGCCAGCAGCCAAGATGTGGTACATGGCTACACCTTC. Translation gives CASSQDVVHGYTF.

This clone was seen more than once but under ten times. The chain combines TRBV28 with TRBJ1-2; D uncertain. In germline, CDR1 is MDHEN, CDR2 SYDVKM. The CDR3 contains 13 residues. The V end was cut by 8 bases, the J end by 2 bases, with 12 bases between. CDR3 nucleotides: TGTGCCAGCGTCCTCCGGGAGAACTATGGCTACACCTTC. Its translation is CASVLRENYGYTF.

The chain couples TRBV6-5 to TRBJ1-2; weak D call: TRBD1 (6 bases). The CDR3 runs to 12 residues. The V end lost 11 bases, the J end lost 1 base, and 11 bases lay between the germline ends. Germline values: CDR1 MNHEY, CDR2 SVGAGI. The CDR3 bases are TGTGCCTCCGAGGGGGATAACTATGGCTACACCTTC. The encoded protein is CASEGDNYGYTF.

The CDR3 reads CASSSLGGGAGNTIYF. The CDR3 DNA sequence: TGTGCCAGCAGCTCCCTCGGGGGGGGAGCAGGAAACACCATATATTTT. This chain connects TRBV7-2 to TRBJ1-3; D is possibly TRBD1 (5 bases). V lost 4 bases to trimming and J lost 4 bases, with 17 bases between them. There are 16 residues in the CDR3. Germline CDR1 is SGHTA and CDR2 is FQGNSA.

This clone appeared a few times. This chain joins TRBV6-1 and TRBJ1-4; D not certain. Trimming cost V 4 bases and J 0 bases, with 12 bases left between them. CDR1 MNHNS and CDR2 SASEGT come from the germline V gene. This CDR3 has 16 residues. CDR3: CASSGRWRPTNEKLFF. The CDR3 DNA reads as TGTGCCAGCAGTGGCAGGTGGAGACCAACTAATGAAAAACTGTTTTTT.

V gene TRBV10-3 combines with J gene TRBJ1-5, with D unclear. Germline V gene sequence: CDR1 ENHRY, CDR2 SYGVKD. V was pared by 3 bases and J by 9 bases, with 12 bases between. The CDR3 loop spans 13 amino acids. The CDR3 sequence is CAISEAGGLPQHF. The CDR3 nucleotides read TGTGCCATCAGTGAAGCTGGAGGTTTGCCCCAGCATTTT.

The rearrangement joins TRBV28 to TRBJ2-7; 7 bases align to TRBD1. The V and J ends lost 1 base and 0 bases, in that order; junction bases with no gene match: 6. There are 16 residues in the CDR3. Per germline, CDR1 MDHEN and CDR2 SYDVKM. The CDR3 spells CASSLYPGQSSYEQYF. The CDR3, as DNA: TGTGCCAGCAGTTTATACCCGGGACAGAGCTCCTACGAGCAGTACTTC.

This chain connects TRBV23-1 to TRBJ2-7, with 8 bases that match TRBD1. TRBV23-1 is an ORF, and what it does is uncertain. Trimming at V came to 3 bases and at J to 2 bases, leaving 9 bases not matched to a gene. The CDR3 runs 16 residues. The CDR3 sequence is CASSHHLGQGTYEQYF. The DNA for the CDR3 is TGCGCCAGCAGTCACCACCTTGGACAGGGAACCTACGAGCAGTACTTC.

About this clone: In the same sample, other DNA sequences code for this CDR3. J is TRBJ2-7 and V is TRBV3-1 (or the pseudogene TRBV3-2); tentatively, D is TRBD1 or TRBD2 (5 bases each). Looked up from germline, CDR1 is LGHDT and CDR2 is YNNKEL (reference sequence). The CDR3 contains 13 residues. V dropped 4 bases and J dropped 3 bases, with 10 bases sitting between them. As DNA, the CDR3 is TGTGCCAGCAGCCGGAGAGGGGTCTACGAGCAGTACTTC. Encoded protein: CASSRRGVYEQYF.

The chain carries TRBV24-1 and TRBJ2-1, with 8 bases fitting TRBD2. The junction had 3 bases not matched to a gene; V was cut back by 5 bases and J by 7 bases. CDR1 is KGHDR, CDR2 SFDVKD, per germline. The CDR3 is 13 residues long. The CDR3 reads CATSGLARNEQFF. In DNA form, the CDR3 reads TGTGCCACCAGTGGACTAGCGAGGAATGAGCAGTTCTTC.

This chain links TRBV19 with TRBJ2-2, with TRBD2 as a possible D gene (5 bases). Germline V lookup: CDR1 LNHDA, CDR2 SQIVND (reference sequence). The V gene lost 7 bases and the J gene lost 1 base, with 10 bases spanning the gap. The CDR3 runs to 14 residues. CDR3 coding DNA: TGTGCCAGTACGCCAGGACTGAACACCGGGGAGCTGTTTTTT. Protein product: CASTPGLNTGELFF.

The chain employs TRBV3-1 (or the pseudogene TRBV3-2) and TRBJ1-6; D is unresolved. This CDR3 contains 11 residues. Germline values: CDR1 LGHDT, CDR2 YNNKEL (reference sequence). The V end was cut by 4 bases, the J end by 8 bases, with 3 bases between. In nucleotides, the CDR3 is TGTGCCAGCAGCCCAGATTCACCCCTCCACTTT. Its protein is CASSPDSPLHF.

In regard to this clone: The sample contains more than one DNA sequence encoding this CDR3. V is TRBV5-1 and J is TRBJ2-7; D possibly uses TRBD1 or TRBD2 (5 bases each). V gave up 0 bases and J gave up 2 bases, with 9 bases separating them. There are 14 residues in the CDR3. Per germline, CDR1 SGHRS and CDR2 YFSETQ. CDR3 region: CASSLGQGPYEQYF. For the CDR3, the DNA is TGCGCCAGCAGCTTGGGGCAGGGACCCTACGAGCAGTACTTC.

The chain recombines TRBV7-2 with TRBJ2-5; 11 bases align to TRBD2. Germline V lookup: CDR1 SGHTA, CDR2 FQGNSA. Unmatched junction bases numbered 10, after V lost 5 bases and J lost 5 bases. The CDR3 loop spans 16 amino acids. CDR3 in DNA: TGTGCCAGCAGCCCTCGGGTAGCGGGGGGGAGGGAGACCCAGTACTTC. This sequence encodes CASSPRVAGGRETQYF.

CDR3 in amino acids: CASSLGPLNTGELFF. In nucleotides, the CDR3 is TGTGCCAGCAGTTTGGGACCGCTGAACACCGGGGAGCTGTTTTTT. The chain employs TRBV27 and TRBJ2-2; possibly TRBD1 or TRBD2 for D (5 bases each). Trimming shortened V by 3 bases and J by 1 base, and 9 bases separated the two germline ends. This CDR3 spans 15 amino acids. Germline V gives CDR1 MNHEY, CDR2 SMNVEV (reference sequence).

The V gene is TRBV7-2, the J gene TRBJ2-1, with a weak D call TRBD1 (6 bases). V was shortened by 4 bases and J by 5 bases, with 15 bases between the two germline ends. The length of the CDR3 is 15 residues. Germline CDR1 is SGHTA and CDR2 is FQGNSA. The CDR3 loop is CASSSDRGQHNEQFF. CDR3 coding DNA: TGTGCCAGCAGCTCAGATAGGGGACAACACAATGAGCAGTTCTTC.

This chain joins TRBV29-1 and TRBJ2-7; 10 bases match TRBD1. Germline V gene sequence: CDR1 SQVTM, CDR2 ANQGSEA. This CDR3 is 13 amino acids long. The J segment lost 2 bases and the V segment lost 4 bases, leaving 2 bases of the junction unmatched. CDR3 in amino acids: CSVVDRGTYEQYF. The CDR3 DNA is TGCAGCGTTGTGGACAGGGGGACCTACGAGCAGTACTTC.

The table lists this clone with a count of one. The chain recombines TRBV6-5 with TRBJ1-1; D uncertain. Trimming took off 6 bases at V and 1 base at J, with 12 bases between the two ends. In germline, CDR1 is MNHEY, CDR2 SVGAGI. This CDR3 region has 14 residues. CDR3 residues: CASRLDGSNTEAFF. In nucleotides, the CDR3 is TGTGCCAGCAGGCTGGACGGATCGAACACTGAAGCTTTCTTT.